The present entry profiles one T cell receptor beta chain with its context. Its antigen is unidentified. The data were obtained in a study of CD8+ T cells in alopecia areata. Study results and caveats: On tofacitinib, scalp and blood still held many of the expanded lesional clones. Scalp samples also contribute reads from the resident alphabeta T cells found in normal skin. With just one nonresponder, it is still uncertain whether baseline CD8+ expansion relates to response. Tofacitinib significantly reduced both scalp clonality and expanded CD8+ clones among the top 100.

Trimming took 5 bases from V and 7 from J, leaving 11 bases between them. Per the germline V gene, CDR1 is GTSNPN and CDR2 is SVGIG (reference sequence). The CDR3 runs to 12 residues. RNA extraction was followed by reverse transcription into cDNA, which acted as the sequencing template. Data came from immunoSEQ multiplex PCR; TCRdb stores just in-frame clones and leaves some out. The sample shows 95,000 to 150,000 clones, around 53% of them seen only once. The treatment: oral pan-JAK inhibitor, 5-10 mg twice daily. Sequenced here: CD4+ T cells sorted from blood, sampled at week 4, from a patient treated with tofacitinib. The receptor was derived from a human donor with alopecia areata. J is TRBJ2-2 and V is TRBV30; D is uncertain. CDR3 protein: CAWARLYGELFF. For the CDR3, the DNA is TGTGCCTGGGCAAGGCTTTACGGGGAGCTGTTTTTT.